Included here is one TCR beta chain sequence, with context. Many counts were recorded for this clonotype. No antigen is known for it. Qualities for individual bases were not recorded, and no much larger clone is one base off. The treatment or condition label on this specimen signifies: live attenuated yellow fever vaccine strain. At each blood-draw timepoint, two biological replicates of bulk PBMCs were obtained. PBMCs were isolated from peripheral blood using a standard Ficoll-Paque protocol. RNA was extracted with TriZol from bulk PBMCs, CD4 and CD8 fractions, and dextramer-positive and dextramer-negative fractions. Sequencing relied on an Illumina NovaSeq 6000. Synthesis of TCR cDNA relied on 5'RACE template switching, a step that introduced a universal primer site along with unique molecular identifiers. Priming of cDNA synthesis was performed from both the TCR alpha and TCR beta constant segments. Libraries were amplified in two PCR steps, with sample barcodes and sequencing adapters added in the second step. Sequencing of the libraries was done on either Illumina HiSeq 2500 (2x100 bp) or NovaSeq (2x150 bp). Per the original workflow: Reads were demultiplexed and collapsed into UMI consensus sequences with MIGEC, and V(D)J alignment was performed with MiXCR. Vaccine-responding clonotypes were defined with edgeR using replicate PBMC samples, requiring FDR below 0.01 and a log2 fold change above 5 up to day 15. CD4 or CD8 identity was assigned to each bulk clonotype according to whether the clonotype was present at higher abundance in the sequenced CD4 repertoire or the sequenced CD8 repertoire. TCRdb reprocessing: public reads trimmed at Q25 with fastp, clones called with MiXCR, in-frame beta chains kept. Rows matching on CDR3 protein sequence are summarized as one entry with the most common DNA and genes. The authors' filters were not applied to this entry. The sample profile shows hundreds of thousands of distinct CDR3 sequences; around 3.9% of them were found once. The top ten clonotypes cover less than 25% of the sample.

The data originate from a study of T cells after yellow fever vaccination (dated by TCRdb to between 2018 and 2020). With respect to the entire study: Libraries from fractions with low cell numbers were prepared with the SMART-Seq v4 Ultra Low Input RNA kit. Bulk TCR alpha and beta repertoires were sequenced longitudinally to track T-cell clones before and after primary and booster YFV17D yellow fever vaccination. Two healthy male donors, one aged 18 to 30 and one aged 30 to 40 years, made up the cohort. Bulk PBMC replicates and cell subsets were isolated from blood drawn at multiple timepoints before and after both primary and secondary immunization.

Reading from cysteine to phenylalanine, the CDR3 counts 11 amino acids. Only the CDR3 DNA is retained, 33 bases long and in frame from the first base. V is clipped by 8 bases and J by 6 bases, and the sequence between their germline boundaries is 10 bases long. Looking up the germline V gene (reference sequence) yields CDR1 LNHDA and CDR2 SQIVND. Study-wide conclusions, independent of this receptor: Computational filtering was required because FACS-sorted repertoires could contain abundant contaminating clonotypes from the bulk population. After the booster, most of the clones that had expanded following primary vaccination were detected again (almost 98% of CD4 and roughly 90% of CD8), which suggests that memory was broadly maintained. Compared with the primary T-cell response, the secondary T-cell response was weaker but faster, peaking on day 5 rather than day 15. A small share of clonotypes occurred in both CD4 and CD8 compartments, likely arising from convergent recombination. Because the study included only a couple of donors, the extent to which the findings can be generalized is limited.

Recombination connected TRBV19 to TRBJ1-1; the D gene is unclear. The sample here was PBMCs, taken on the day of the yellow fever booster vaccination. This receptor was identified in a man aged 18-30 years who received the YFV17D yellow fever vaccine. The CDR3 protein sequence reads: CASWFDAEAFF. The DNA sequence is given as TGTGCCAGTTGGTTCGACGCTGAAGCTTTCTTT.